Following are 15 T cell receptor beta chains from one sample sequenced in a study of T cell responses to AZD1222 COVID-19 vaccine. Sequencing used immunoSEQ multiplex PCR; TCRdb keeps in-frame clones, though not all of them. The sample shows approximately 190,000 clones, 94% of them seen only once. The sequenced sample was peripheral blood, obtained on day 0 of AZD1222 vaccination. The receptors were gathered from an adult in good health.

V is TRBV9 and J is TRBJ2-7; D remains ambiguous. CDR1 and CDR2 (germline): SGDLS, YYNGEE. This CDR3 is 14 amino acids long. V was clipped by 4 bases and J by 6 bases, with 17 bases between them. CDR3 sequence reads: CASSPRRETSEQYF. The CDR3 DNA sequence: TGTGCCAGCAGCCCCCGGCGCGAGACCTCCGAGCAGTACTTC.

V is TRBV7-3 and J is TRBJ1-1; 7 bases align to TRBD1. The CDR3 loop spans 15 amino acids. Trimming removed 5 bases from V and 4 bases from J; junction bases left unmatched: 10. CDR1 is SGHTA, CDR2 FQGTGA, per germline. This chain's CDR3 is CASSHDREVRTEAFF. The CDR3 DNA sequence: TGTGCCAGCAGCCACGACAGGGAAGTACGCACTGAAGCTTTCTTT.

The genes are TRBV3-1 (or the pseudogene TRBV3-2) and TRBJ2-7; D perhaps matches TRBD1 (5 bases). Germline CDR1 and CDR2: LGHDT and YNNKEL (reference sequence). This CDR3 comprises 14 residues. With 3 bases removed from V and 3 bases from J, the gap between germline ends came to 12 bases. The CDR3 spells CASSHSSGIYEQYF. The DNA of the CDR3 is TGTGCCAGCAGCCACTCGTCAGGGATCTACGAGCAGTACTTC.

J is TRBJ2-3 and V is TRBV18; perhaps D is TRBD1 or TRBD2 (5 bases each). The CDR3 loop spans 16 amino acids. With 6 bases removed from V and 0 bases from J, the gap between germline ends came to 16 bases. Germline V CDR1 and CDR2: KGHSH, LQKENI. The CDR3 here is CASSLGTATSTDTQYF. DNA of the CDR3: TGTGCCAGCTCCCTTGGGACCGCCACTAGCACAGATACGCAGTATTTT. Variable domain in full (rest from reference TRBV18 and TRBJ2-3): NAGVMQNPRHLVRRRGQEARLRCSPMKGHSHVYWYRQLPEEGLKFMVYLQKENIIDESGMPKERFSAEFPKEGPSILRIQQVVRGDSAAYFCASSLGTATSTDTQYFGPGTRLTVL.

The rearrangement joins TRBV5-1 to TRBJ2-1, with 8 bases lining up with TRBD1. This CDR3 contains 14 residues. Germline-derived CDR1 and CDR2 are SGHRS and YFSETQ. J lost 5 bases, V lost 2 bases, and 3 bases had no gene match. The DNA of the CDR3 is TGCGCCAGCAGCTTCGGCAGGGGGCACAATGAGCAGTTCTTC. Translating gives CASSFGRGHNEQFF.

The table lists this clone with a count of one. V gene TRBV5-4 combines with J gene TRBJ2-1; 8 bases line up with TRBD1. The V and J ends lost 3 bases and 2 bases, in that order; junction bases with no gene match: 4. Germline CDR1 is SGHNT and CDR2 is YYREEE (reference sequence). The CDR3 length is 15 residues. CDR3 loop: CASSWDRLTYNEQFF. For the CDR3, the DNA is TGTGCCAGCAGCTGGGACAGGCTTACCTACAATGAGCAGTTCTTC.

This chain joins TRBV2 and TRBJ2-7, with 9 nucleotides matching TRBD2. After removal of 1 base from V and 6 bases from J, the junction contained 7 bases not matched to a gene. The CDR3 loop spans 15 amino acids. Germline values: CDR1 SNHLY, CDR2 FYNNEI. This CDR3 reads CASSEEWRGGREQYF. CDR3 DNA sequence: TGTGCCAGCAGTGAAGAGTGGCGGGGGGGGCGCGAGCAGTACTTC.

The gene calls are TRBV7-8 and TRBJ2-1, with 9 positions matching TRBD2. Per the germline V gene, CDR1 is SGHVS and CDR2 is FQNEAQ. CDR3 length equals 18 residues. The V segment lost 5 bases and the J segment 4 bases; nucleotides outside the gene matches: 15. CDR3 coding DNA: TGTGCCAGCAGCCTAAGACAGGGTAGACTAGCGGCATACAATGAGCAGTTCTTC. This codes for CASSLRQGRLAAYNEQFF.

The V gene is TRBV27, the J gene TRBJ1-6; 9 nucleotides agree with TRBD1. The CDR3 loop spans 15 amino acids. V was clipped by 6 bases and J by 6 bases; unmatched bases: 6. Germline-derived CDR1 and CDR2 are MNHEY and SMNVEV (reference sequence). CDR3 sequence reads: CASRLQGAINSPLHF. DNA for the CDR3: TGTGCCAGCAGGCTACAGGGGGCTATTAATTCACCCCTCCACTTT.

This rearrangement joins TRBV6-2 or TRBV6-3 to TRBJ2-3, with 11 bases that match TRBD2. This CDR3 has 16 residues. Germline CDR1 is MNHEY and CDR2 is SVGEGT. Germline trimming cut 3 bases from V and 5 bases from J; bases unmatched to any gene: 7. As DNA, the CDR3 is TGTGCCAGCAGTTATTCCATAGCGGGAGGGCGAGATACGCAGTATTTT. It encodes CASSYSIAGGRDTQYF.

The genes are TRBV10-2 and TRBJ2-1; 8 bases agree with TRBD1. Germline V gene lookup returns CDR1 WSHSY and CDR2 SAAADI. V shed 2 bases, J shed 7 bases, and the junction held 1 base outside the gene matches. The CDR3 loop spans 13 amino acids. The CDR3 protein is CASSETGGNEQFF. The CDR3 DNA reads TGCGCCAGCAGTGAGACAGGGGGGAATGAGCAGTTCTTC.

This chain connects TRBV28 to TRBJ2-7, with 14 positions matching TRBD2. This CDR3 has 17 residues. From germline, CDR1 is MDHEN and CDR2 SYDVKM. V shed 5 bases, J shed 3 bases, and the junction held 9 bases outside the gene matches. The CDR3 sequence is CASSTGTSGSLLYEQYF. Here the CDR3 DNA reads TGTGCCAGCAGTACCGGGACTAGCGGGAGTCTCCTCTACGAGCAGTACTTC.

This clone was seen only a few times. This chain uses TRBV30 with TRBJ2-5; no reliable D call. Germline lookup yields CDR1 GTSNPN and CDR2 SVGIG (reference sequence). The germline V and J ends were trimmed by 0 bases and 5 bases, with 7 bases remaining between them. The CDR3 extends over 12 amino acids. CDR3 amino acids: CAWSVNGETQYF. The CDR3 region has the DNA TGTGCCTGGAGTGTAAATGGGGAGACCCAGTACTTC.

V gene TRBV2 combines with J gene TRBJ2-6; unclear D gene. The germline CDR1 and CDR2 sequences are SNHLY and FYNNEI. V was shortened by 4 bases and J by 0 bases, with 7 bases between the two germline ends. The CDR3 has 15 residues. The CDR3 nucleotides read TGTGCCAGCAGTGGTGTACACTCTGGGGCCAACGTCCTGACTTTC. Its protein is CASSGVHSGANVLTF.

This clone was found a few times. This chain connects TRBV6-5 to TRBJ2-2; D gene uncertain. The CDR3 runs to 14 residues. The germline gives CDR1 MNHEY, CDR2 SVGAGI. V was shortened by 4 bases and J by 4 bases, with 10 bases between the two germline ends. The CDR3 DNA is TGTGCCAGCAGTTTGAACTTTTTCACCGGGGAGCTGTTTTTT. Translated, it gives CASSLNFFTGELFF.